The 27 T cell receptor beta chains presented below share a single source sample, sequenced in a study of T cell repertoires in cytomegalovirus infection. TCRdb re-analysed the reads in MiXCR, keeping a single row per CDR3 protein. The sample carries roughly 250,000 distinct CDR3 sequences, around an eighth recorded once. Input material: PBMCs. These receptors were taken from a human donor in good health (CMV status not recorded). Some clones in this sample may be carry-over from other donors' samples.

This chain uses TRBV7-2 with TRBJ2-2; possibly TRBD1 for D (6 bases). V dropped 5 bases and J dropped 4 bases, with 11 bases sitting between them. This CDR3 spans 14 amino acids. The V gene's germline CDR1 is SGHTA and CDR2 FQGNSA. The chain's CDR3 is CASSLGTTTGELFF. DNA for the CDR3: TGTGCCAGCAGCCTGGGGACAACCACCGGGGAGCTGTTTTTT.

This clonotype showed up just once. This chain joins TRBV29-1 and TRBJ1-1, with D tentatively TRBD1 (6 bases). Germline CDR1 SQVTM, CDR2 ANQGSEA. With 0 bases removed from V and 1 base from J, the gap between germline ends came to 12 bases. This CDR3 is 15 amino acids long. The DNA of the CDR3 is TGCAGCGTTGAAGAACAAATGACAGGGAACACTGAAGCTTTCTTT. Its protein is CSVEEQMTGNTEAFF. Full variable domain (missing parts from reference TRBV29-1 and TRBJ1-1): SAVISQKPSRDICQRGTSLTIQCQVDSQVTMMFWYRQQPGQSLTLIATANQGSEATYESGFVIDKFPISRPNLTFSTLTVSNMSPEDSSIYLCSVEEQMTGNTEAFFGQGTRLTVV.

Comment on this clonotype: A much bigger clone sits one base away, suggesting this may be a read error. The genes are TRBV11-3 and TRBJ2-2, with D perhaps TRBD2 (5 bases). The CDR3 sequence is 14 residues long. Per the germline V gene, CDR1 is SGHNT and CDR2 is YENEEA. The CDR3 sequence is CASSEHTNTGELLF. The CDR3 DNA follows: TGTGCCAGCAGCGAACATACGAACACCGGGGAGCTGCTTTTT.

V gene TRBV2 combines with J gene TRBJ2-3; TRBD2 matches 8 bases. Per germline, CDR1 SNHLY and CDR2 FYNNEI. V was pared by 4 bases and J by 2 bases, with 5 bases of the junction left unmatched. This CDR3 is built from 15 residues. The CDR3 nucleotides are TGTGCCAGCAGTGCGGGGGGGTCTCCCACAGATACGCAGTATTTT. Translated, it gives CASSAGGSPTDTQYF.

The CDR3 DNA reads TGTGCCAGCAGCCAAGTCCAGGGGCCAAGCTCCTACAATGAGCAGTTCTTC. Amino acid sequence: CASSQVQGPSSYNEQFF. The gene calls are TRBV3-1 and TRBJ2-1; perhaps TRBD1 as D (6 bases). V lost 1 base, J lost 0 bases, and 13 bases lay in between. The germline V gene has CDR1 LGHDT and CDR2 YNNKEL (reference sequence). The CDR3 extends over 17 amino acids.

This clonotype occurred many times. This sequence joins TRBV7-7 and TRBJ2-1; maybe TRBD1 (6 bases). Germline lookup yields CDR1 SSHAT and CDR2 FNYEAQ (reference sequence). The CDR3 loop spans 11 amino acids. Trimming cost V 4 bases and J 10 bases, with 8 bases left between them. CDR3: CASSSGTEQFF. Written as DNA, the CDR3 is TGTGCCAGCAGCTCCGGGACAGAGCAGTTCTTC.

The rearrangement uses TRBV3-1 and TRBJ2-3; D is possibly TRBD2 (6 bases). From germline, CDR1 is LGHDT and CDR2 YNNKEL (reference sequence). The ends were cut back, 1 base at V and 5 bases at J, with 13 bases in the middle. The CDR3 contains 15 residues. This CDR3 is CASSQVRGAGDTQYF. The CDR3 DNA is TGTGCCAGCAGCCAAGTTCGCGGGGCCGGAGATACGCAGTATTTT.

This clonotype was recorded at least ten times. The rearrangement joins TRBV7-9 to TRBJ2-7, with TRBD1 matching 7 bases. Trimming took 3 bases from V and 6 from J; bases not matched to a gene: 5. This CDR3 contains 13 residues. Per germline, CDR1 SEHNR and CDR2 FQNEAQ (reference sequence). The CDR3 DNA reads TGTGCCAGCAGCTTGACAGGGTTCGGCGAGCAGTACTTC. Its translation: CASSLTGFGEQYF.

This clonotype showed up many times. This chain links TRBV28 with TRBJ1-6; no clear D gene. Between the trimmed V and J ends, which lost 2 bases and 2 bases, there was a span of 7 bases. There are 15 residues in the CDR3. CDR1 MDHEN and CDR2 SYDVKM come from the germline V gene. The CDR3 bases are TGTGCCAGCAGTTTAACGGAAACCTATAATTCACCCCTCCACTTT. It is translated as CASSLTETYNSPLHF.

V and J are TRBV29-1 and TRBJ2-3; D is undetermined. Germline-derived CDR1 and CDR2 are SQVTM and ANQGSEA. The CDR3 has 11 amino acids. V was shortened by 7 bases and J by 5 bases, with 10 bases between the two germline ends. The CDR3 here is CSGGPVDTQYF. The DNA of the CDR3 is TGCAGCGGTGGGCCCGTAGATACGCAGTATTTT.

This clonotype was recorded at least ten times. The rearrangement uses TRBV19 and TRBJ1-5; D is perhaps TRBD1 (5 bases). The length of the CDR3 is 16 residues. Trimming removed 3 bases at V and 2 bases at J, with 14 bases between. The V gene's germline CDR1 is LNHDA and CDR2 SQIVND (reference sequence). CDR3 bases: TGTGCCAGTAGTATGACAGATTCAGGCGGCAATCAGCCCCAGCATTTT. This codes for CASSMTDSGGNQPQHF.

This clonotype showed up many times. The rearrangement joins TRBV12-3 or TRBV12-4 to TRBJ2-2; D ambiguous. This CDR3 comprises 16 residues. V shed 2 bases and J shed 1 base, with 11 bases lying between them. The CDR3 DNA reads as TGTGCCAGCAGTTTACAGGCGGCAATGAACACCGGGGAGCTGTTTTTT. As protein: CASSLQAAMNTGELFF.

This clonotype has ten or more counts. Here the CDR3 reads CASGAGGNSPLHF. In nucleotides, the CDR3 is TGTGCCAGCGGGGCAGGGGGTAATTCACCCCTCCACTTT. This sequence joins TRBV2 and TRBJ1-6; TRBD1 matches at 7 bases. Germline loops: CDR1 SNHLY, CDR2 FYNNEI. The V and J ends lost 8 bases and 6 bases, in that order; junction bases with no gene match: 4. This CDR3 spans 13 amino acids.

V gene TRBV19 combines with J gene TRBJ2-1; TRBD2 aligns across 9 bases. V shed 1 base, J shed 7 bases, and the junction held 2 bases outside the gene matches. This CDR3 comprises 14 residues. CDR1 and CDR2 from the germline V gene are LNHDA and SQIVND (reference sequence). CDR3 DNA sequence: TGTGCCAGTAGTATAGTACTAGCGGGTAATGAGCAGTTCTTC. Translating it yields CASSIVLAGNEQFF.

This clonotype was detected many times. V gene TRBV7-2 combines with J gene TRBJ1-4; no reliable D call. CDR3 length: 14 amino acids. Trimming shortened V by 2 bases and J by 4 bases, and 8 bases separated the two germline ends. Germline V gene data show CDR1 as SGHTA and CDR2 as FQGNSA. The CDR3 sequence: CASSLSSLNEKLFF. The CDR3 DNA is TGTGCCAGCAGCTTAAGTAGTCTTAATGAAAAACTGTTTTTT. The whole variable domain, remainder taken from reference TRBV7-2 and TRBJ1-4, is GAGVSQSPSNKVTEKGKDVELRCDPISGHTALYWYRQSLGQGLEFLIYFQGNSAPDKSGLPSDRFSAERTGGSVSTLTIQRTQQEDSAVYLCASSLSSLNEKLFFGSGTQLSVL.

This clonotype was counted many times. V usage is TRBV12-3 or TRBV12-4 and J usage is TRBJ2-6; D is undetermined. The CDR3 runs to 12 residues. Deletions cut 7 bases from V and 4 bases from J, with 5 bases between. CDR3 amino acids: CASTPGANVLTF. DNA for the CDR3: TGTGCCAGCACGCCCGGGGCCAACGTCCTGACTTTC.

This clonotype was seen ten or more times. The chain links TRBV20-1 to TRBJ1-3, with D tentatively TRBD1 (6 bases). The CDR3 contains 19 residues. CDR1 and CDR2 (germline): DFQATT, SNEGSKA (reference sequence). Trimming removed 0 bases from V and 0 bases from J, with 21 bases in between. Written as DNA, the CDR3 is TGCAGTGCTAGAGATGATCTGGGGCAGGGGCCTAACTCTGGAAACACCATATATTTT. Residues: CSARDDLGQGPNSGNTIYF.

There are many counts of this clonotype. The gene calls are TRBV7-2 and TRBJ2-3; D unclear. CDR3 length equals 12 residues. V lost 3 bases and J 6 bases, leaving 7 bases between the germline ends. The germline V gene encodes CDR1 SGHTA and CDR2 FQGNSA. CDR3 coding DNA: TGTGCCAGCAGCTTGGGCAAGGATACGCAGTATTTT. This codes for CASSLGKDTQYF.

This clonotype was observed at least ten times. The chain links TRBV7-2 to TRBJ2-1, with 8 nucleotides matching TRBD2. There are 17 residues in the CDR3. The junction had 13 bases not matched to a gene; V was cut back by 2 bases and J by 7 bases. CDR1 and CDR2 from the germline V gene are SGHTA and FQGNSA. The CDR3 nucleotides read TGTGCCAGCAGCTTATCTTCCGGGCGGGGGGCGAAGAATGAGCAGTTCTTC. Translated, it gives CASSLSSGRGAKNEQFF.

Ten or more counts support this clonotype. The genes are TRBV6-4 and TRBJ2-3; 7 nucleotides agree with TRBD2. The length of the CDR3 is 16 residues. V dropped 2 bases and J dropped 0; count of bases not matched to a gene: 5. The V gene's germline CDR1 is MRHNA and CDR2 SNTAGT. CDR3 in amino acids: CASSDEAGSSTDTQYF. CDR3 in DNA: TGTGCCAGCAGTGACGAAGCGGGATCTAGCACAGATACGCAGTATTTT.

At least ten counts were recorded for this clonotype. The rearrangement joins TRBV7-2 to TRBJ1-3; a possible D gene is TRBD1 (6 bases). V was trimmed by 4 bases and J by 2 bases, leaving 15 bases between them. This CDR3 region has 16 residues. Germline V gene data show CDR1 as SGHTA and CDR2 as FQGNSA. For the CDR3, the DNA is TGTGCCAGCAGCTATACAGGGAGGAAAACTGGAAACACCATATATTTT. Translated: CASSYTGRKTGNTIYF.

This clonotype was observed at least ten times. V usage is TRBV7-2 and J usage is TRBJ2-6; D possibly uses TRBD1 or TRBD2 (5 bases each). Deletions cut 4 bases from V and 4 bases from J, with 17 bases between. There are 17 residues in the CDR3. The V gene's germline CDR1 is SGHTA and CDR2 FQGNSA. CDR3 region: CASSYNGAGRGANVLTF. CDR3 bases: TGTGCCAGCAGCTACAACGGGGCGGGCAGGGGGGCCAACGTCCTGACTTTC.

The chain uses TRBV19 and TRBJ1-1; D is undetermined. This CDR3 spans 14 amino acids. The ends were cut back, 4 bases at V and 0 bases at J, with 9 bases in the middle. The V gene's germline CDR1 is LNHDA and CDR2 SQIVND (reference sequence). The CDR3 DNA reads TGTGCCAGTAGTACCTGGACGGTGAACACTGAAGCTTTCTTT. This translates into CASSTWTVNTEAFF. Full variable domain (outside the CDR3, taken from reference TRBV19 and TRBJ1-1): DGGITQSPKYLFRKEGQNVTLSCEQNLNHDAMYWYRQDPGQGLRLIYYSQIVNDFQKGDIAEGYSVSREKKESFPLTVTSAQKNPTAFYLCASSTWTVNTEAFFGQGTRLTVV.

This clonotype was detected many times. The chain's CDR3 is CASSSRSGDTEAFF. CDR3 DNA sequence: TGTGCCAGCAGTTCCCGTTCGGGGGACACTGAAGCTTTCTTT. V gene TRBV28 combines with J gene TRBJ1-1; weak D call: TRBD1 (5 bases). CDR3 length: 14 residues. The germline V and J ends were trimmed by 4 bases and 3 bases, with 12 bases remaining between them. Germline CDR1 and CDR2: MDHEN and SYDVKM.

In its sample, this clonotype was seen many times. The chain couples TRBV7-2 to TRBJ1-5; a weak D match, TRBD1 (6 bases). Trimming cost V 5 bases and J 3 bases, with 14 bases left between them. The germline CDR1 and CDR2 sequences are SGHTA and FQGNSA. The CDR3 has 15 residues. The chain's CDR3 is CASSTRGGTNQPQHF. The DNA of the CDR3 is TGTGCCAGCAGCACTCGAGGGGGAACCAATCAGCCCCAGCATTTT.

This clonotype was recorded at least ten times. The V call is TRBV6-1, the J call TRBJ2-7; D unresolved. Germline loops: CDR1 MNHNS, CDR2 SASEGT. V dropped 11 bases and J dropped 0 bases, with 14 bases sitting between them. This CDR3 contains 13 residues. The CDR3: CASLSQDSYEQYF. The DNA for the CDR3 is TGTGCCTCCCTCTCTCAGGACTCCTACGAGCAGTACTTC.

This clonotype was seen a single time. A much larger clone differs by one base, so this may be a read error. The chain recombines TRBV6-1 with TRBJ1-2; D gene ambiguous. The germline V gene has CDR1 MNHNS and CDR2 SASEGT. The CDR3 sequence is 14 residues long. V lost 3 bases and J lost 4, with 12 bases in between. The CDR3 DNA sequence: TGTGCCAGCAGTGAGGACGCGCGGTCCTATGGCTACACCTTC. Translation gives CASSEDARSYGYTF.